This TCR beta chain came from a study of cytomegalovirus exposure and HLA in healthy donors. About the research overall: Among 350 to 500 genotyped donors, 65% to 90% fell in the Caucasian-associated ancestry cluster.

The PCR contained 60 Vbeta and 13 Jbeta primers. Here immunoSEQ multiplex PCR was the method, and the copy in TCRdb shows in-frame clones only, minus some. The repertoire consists of around 100,000 clones, with 55% to 75% occurring once and the leading ten covering less than 4.5%. The CDR3 covers 17 residues. Germline values: CDR1 GTSNPN, CDR2 SVGIG (reference sequence). Between the trimmed V and J ends, which lost 0 bases and 0 bases, there was a span of 14 bases. The chain uses TRBV30 and TRBJ1-4; D might be TRBD1 (6 bases). Sequences were obtained from PBMCs. The source is a man aged 30 to 45 in good health and CMV-seropositive. The CDR3 here is CAWSVENEGATNEKLFF. The CDR3 coding sequence is TGTGCCTGGAGTGTAGAGAATGAGGGGGCAACTAATGAAAAACTGTTTTTT.